What follows describes a single T cell receptor (beta chain). No antigen is known for it. Genes and germline are mouse. The CDR3 is cut off 1 residue early in the read; its end comes from the germline J gene. Time point meaning: mouse harvest day 7 after allogeneic transplant. Each mouse received 10^7 T-cell-depleted marrow cells plus 10^6 splenic CD5+ T cells by tail vein. Tissues came from B6→BALB/c major-mismatch GVHD mice at day 7 or 14. Using immunoSEQ multiplex PCR, the repertoire was profiled, and TCRdb retains in-frame clones only, with some absent. Of almost 9,500 clones in the sample, more than 40% were seen once. The entry originates in a study of tissue T cells after allogeneic stem cell transplantation. General observations from the study: Motif-based clustering found tissue-specific repertoire signatures shared across patients, though few clones were shared. This small cohort was clinically heterogeneous, and sampling depth was a limitation.

Trimming at V came to 3 bases and at J to 6 bases, leaving 3 bases not matched to a gene. The CDR3 has 14 amino acids. Germline-derived CDR1 and CDR2 are NSQYPW and LRSPGD (reference sequence). The chain carries TRBV1 and TRBJ2-5; 10 bases fit TRBD1. Sequencing used gut tissue. The receptor was derived from a female BALB/c mouse given C57BL/6 T cells with graft-versus-host disease after an allogeneic hematopoietic cell transplant. CDR3: CTCSAGTGEDTQYF. CDR3 DNA (partial): TGCACCTGCAGTGCCGGGACAGGGGAGGACACCCAGTAC.